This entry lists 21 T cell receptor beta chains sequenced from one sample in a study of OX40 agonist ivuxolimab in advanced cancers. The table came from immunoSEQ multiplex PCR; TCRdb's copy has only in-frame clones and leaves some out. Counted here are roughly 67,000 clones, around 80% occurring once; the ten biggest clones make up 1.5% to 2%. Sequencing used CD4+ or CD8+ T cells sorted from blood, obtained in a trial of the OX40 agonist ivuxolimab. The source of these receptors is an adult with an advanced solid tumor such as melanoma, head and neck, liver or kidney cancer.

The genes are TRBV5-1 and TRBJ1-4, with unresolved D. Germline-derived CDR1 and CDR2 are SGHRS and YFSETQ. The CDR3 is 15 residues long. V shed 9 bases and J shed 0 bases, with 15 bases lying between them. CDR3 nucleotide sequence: TGCGCCACCCGACCTAACCCTGCAACTAATGAAAAACTGTTTTTT. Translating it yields CATRPNPATNEKLFF. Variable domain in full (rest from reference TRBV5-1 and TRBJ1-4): KAGVTQTPRYLIKTRGQQVTLSCSPISGHRSVSWYQQTPGQGLQFLFEYFSETQRNKGNFPGRFSGRQFSNSRSEMNVSTLELGDSALYLCATRPNPATNEKLFFGSGTQLSVL.

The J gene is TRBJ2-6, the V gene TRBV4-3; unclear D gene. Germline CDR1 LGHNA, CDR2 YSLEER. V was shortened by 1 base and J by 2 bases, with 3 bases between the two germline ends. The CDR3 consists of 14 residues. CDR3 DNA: TGCGCCAGCAGCCAAGTGGCTGGGGCCAACGTCCTGACTTTC. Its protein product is CASSQVAGANVLTF.

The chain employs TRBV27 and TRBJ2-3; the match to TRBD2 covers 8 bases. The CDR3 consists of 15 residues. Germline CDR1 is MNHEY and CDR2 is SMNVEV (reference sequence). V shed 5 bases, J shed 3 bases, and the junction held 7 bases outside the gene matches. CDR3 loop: CASSNRGTRTDTQYF. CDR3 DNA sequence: TGTGCCAGCAGTAACCGCGGGACTAGGACAGATACGCAGTATTTT.

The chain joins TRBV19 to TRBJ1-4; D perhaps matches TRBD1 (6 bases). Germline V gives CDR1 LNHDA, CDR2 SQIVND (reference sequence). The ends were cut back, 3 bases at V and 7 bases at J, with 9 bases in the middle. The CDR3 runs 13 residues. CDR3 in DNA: TGTGCCAGTAGTATGCGAGGGGGTGAAAAACTGTTTTTT. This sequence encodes CASSMRGGEKLFF.

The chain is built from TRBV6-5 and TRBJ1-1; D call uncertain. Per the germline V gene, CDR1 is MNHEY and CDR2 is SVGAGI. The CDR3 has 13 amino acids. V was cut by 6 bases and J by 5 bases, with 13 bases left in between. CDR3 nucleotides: TGTGCCAGCAGGGGAATGGGCTGGACTGAAGCTTTCTTT. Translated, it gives CASRGMGWTEAFF.

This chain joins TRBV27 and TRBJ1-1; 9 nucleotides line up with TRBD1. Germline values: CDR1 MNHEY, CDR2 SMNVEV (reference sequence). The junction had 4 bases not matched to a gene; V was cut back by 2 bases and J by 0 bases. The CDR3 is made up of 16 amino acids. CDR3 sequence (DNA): TGTGCCAGCAGTTTAACAGGGGGCCCCTTGAACACTGAAGCTTTCTTT. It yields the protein CASSLTGGPLNTEAFF.

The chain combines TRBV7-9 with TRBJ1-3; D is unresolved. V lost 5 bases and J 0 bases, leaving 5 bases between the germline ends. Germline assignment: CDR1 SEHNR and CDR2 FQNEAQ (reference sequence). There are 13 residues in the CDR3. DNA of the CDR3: TGTGCCAGCAGCCGTAGCTCTGGAAACACCATATATTTT. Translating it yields CASSRSSGNTIYF.

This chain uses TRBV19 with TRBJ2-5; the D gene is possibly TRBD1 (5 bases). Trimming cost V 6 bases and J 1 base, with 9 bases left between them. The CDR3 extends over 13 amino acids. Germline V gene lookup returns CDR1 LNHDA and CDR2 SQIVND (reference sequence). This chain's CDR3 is CASRRQPQETQYF. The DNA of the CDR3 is TGTGCCAGTAGGAGACAGCCCCAAGAGACCCAGTACTTC.

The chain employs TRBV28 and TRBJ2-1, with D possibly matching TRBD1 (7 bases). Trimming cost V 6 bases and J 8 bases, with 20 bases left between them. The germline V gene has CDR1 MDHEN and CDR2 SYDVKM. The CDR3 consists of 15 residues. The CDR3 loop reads CASSLGRNRGYEQFF. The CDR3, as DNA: TGTGCCAGCAGCCTGGGGAGGAACAGGGGCTATGAGCAGTTCTTC.

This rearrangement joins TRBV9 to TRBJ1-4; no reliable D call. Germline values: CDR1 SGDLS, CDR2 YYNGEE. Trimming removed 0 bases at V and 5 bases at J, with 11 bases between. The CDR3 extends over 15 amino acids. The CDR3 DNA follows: TGTGCCAGCAGCGTAGGGGTCAGTACGAATGAAAAACTGTTTTTT. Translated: CASSVGVSTNEKLFF.

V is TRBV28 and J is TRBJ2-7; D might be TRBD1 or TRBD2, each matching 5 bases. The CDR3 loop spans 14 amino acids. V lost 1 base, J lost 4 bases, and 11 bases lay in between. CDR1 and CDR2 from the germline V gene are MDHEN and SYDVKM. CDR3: CASSLYVEGYEQYF. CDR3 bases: TGTGCCAGCAGTTTATACGTTGAGGGGTACGAGCAGTACTTC.

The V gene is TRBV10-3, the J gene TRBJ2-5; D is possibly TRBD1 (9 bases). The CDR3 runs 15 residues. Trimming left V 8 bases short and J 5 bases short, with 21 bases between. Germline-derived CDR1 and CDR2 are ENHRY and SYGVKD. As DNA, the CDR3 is TGTGCCATCCGGACAGGGGCGGGGGGTTTTGAGACCCAGTACTTC. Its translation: CAIRTGAGGFETQYF.

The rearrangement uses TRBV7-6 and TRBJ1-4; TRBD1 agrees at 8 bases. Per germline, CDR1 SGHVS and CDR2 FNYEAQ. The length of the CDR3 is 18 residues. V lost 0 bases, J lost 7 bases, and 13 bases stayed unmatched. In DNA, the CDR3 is TGTGCCAGCAGCTTAGCCCCCGGGACAGGTTCTGGGGGTGAAAAACTGTTTTTT. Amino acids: CASSLAPGTGSGGEKLFF.

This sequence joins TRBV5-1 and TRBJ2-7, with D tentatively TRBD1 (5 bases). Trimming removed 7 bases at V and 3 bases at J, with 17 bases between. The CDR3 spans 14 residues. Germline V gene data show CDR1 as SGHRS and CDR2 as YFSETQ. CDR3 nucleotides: TGCGCCAGCCAGACAGAACCGCGCGTCTACGAGCAGTACTTC. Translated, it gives CASQTEPRVYEQYF.

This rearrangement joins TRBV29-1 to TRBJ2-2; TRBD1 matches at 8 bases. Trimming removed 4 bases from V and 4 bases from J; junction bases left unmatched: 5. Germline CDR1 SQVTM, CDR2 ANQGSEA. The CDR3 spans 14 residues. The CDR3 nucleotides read TGCAGCGTTGGGTGGGACAGGCCCACCGGGGAGCTGTTTTTT. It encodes CSVGWDRPTGELFF.

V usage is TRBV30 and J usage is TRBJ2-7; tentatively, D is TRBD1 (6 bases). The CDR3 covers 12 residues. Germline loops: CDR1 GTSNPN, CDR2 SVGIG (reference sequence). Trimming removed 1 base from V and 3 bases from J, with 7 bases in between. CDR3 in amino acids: CAWSGQDYEQYF. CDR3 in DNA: TGTGCCTGGAGTGGACAGGACTACGAGCAGTACTTC.

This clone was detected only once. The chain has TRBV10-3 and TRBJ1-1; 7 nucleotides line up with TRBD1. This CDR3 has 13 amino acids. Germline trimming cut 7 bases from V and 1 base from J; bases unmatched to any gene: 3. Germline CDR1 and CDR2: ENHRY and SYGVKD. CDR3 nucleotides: TGTGCCATCACCCAGGGGGAGAACACTGAAGCTTTCTTT. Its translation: CAITQGENTEAFF.

The CDR3 DNA follows: TGTGCCAGCAGTTATAGTCGGACCCGCACAGATACGCAGTATTTT. This sequence encodes CASSYSRTRTDTQYF. The chain is built from TRBV6-5 and TRBJ2-3; unclear D gene. The length of the CDR3 is 15 residues. Per germline, CDR1 MNHEY and CDR2 SVGAGI. The V end was cut by 3 bases, the J end by 1 base, with 11 bases between.

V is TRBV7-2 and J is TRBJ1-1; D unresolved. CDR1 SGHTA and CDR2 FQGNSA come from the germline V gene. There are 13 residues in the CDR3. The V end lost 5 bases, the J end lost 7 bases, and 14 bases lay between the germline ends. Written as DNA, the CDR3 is TGTGCCAGCAGCCCCCAGTTCCAGGTTGAAGCTTTCTTT. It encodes CASSPQFQVEAFF.

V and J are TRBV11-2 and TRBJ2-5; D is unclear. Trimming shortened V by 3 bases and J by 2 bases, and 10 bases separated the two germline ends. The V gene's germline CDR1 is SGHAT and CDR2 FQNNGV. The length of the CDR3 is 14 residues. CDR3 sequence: CASSFGRLQETQYF. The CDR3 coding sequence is TGTGCCAGCAGCTTCGGGCGACTGCAAGAGACCCAGTACTTC.

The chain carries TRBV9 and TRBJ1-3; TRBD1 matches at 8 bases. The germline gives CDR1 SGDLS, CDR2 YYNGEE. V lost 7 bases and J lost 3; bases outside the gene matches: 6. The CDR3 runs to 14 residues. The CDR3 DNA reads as TGTGCCAGCGGAGGGGGACAGGTTGGAAACACCATATATTTT. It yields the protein CASGGGQVGNTIYF.